This T cell receptor (beta chain) derives from a study of blood T cell repertoires in COVID-19. Study in general: The samples span acute and convalescent COVID-19 from the United States, Italy and Spain.

The method was immunoSEQ multiplex PCR; TCRdb's version includes in-frame clones alone and lacks a portion of them. This table holds 400,000 to 500,000 clones, approximately 91% found once. After removal of 8 bases from V and 6 bases from J, the junction contained 11 bases not matched to a gene. Per the germline V gene, CDR1 is LNHDA and CDR2 is SQIVND (reference sequence). The CDR3 contains 15 residues. Sequencing was done on a sample of PBMCs or T cells enriched from blood (not recorded which). This receptor was identified in a woman younger than 30 who had been exposed to COVID-19. This chain uses TRBV19 with TRBJ2-1, with 9 nucleotides matching TRBD2. The chain's CDR3 is CASQDGASGANEQFF. The CDR3 DNA is TGTGCCAGTCAAGATGGGGCTAGCGGGGCCAATGAGCAGTTCTTC.